This entry is about one T cell receptor beta chain. Its antigen is not identified. This sample stems from a study of T-cell memory formation after mild COVID-19. Study outcomes and limitations: Memory from before infection featured some responding clones, which suggests cross-reactive memory joined.

The CDR3 covers 16 residues. Unmatched junction bases numbered 10, after V lost 0 bases and J lost 8 bases. CDR1 and CDR2 (germline): SGDLS, YYNGEE. From the 5' RACE reads, TCRdb called clonotypes with MiXCR, one entry per CDR3 protein. The top ten clones hold approximately 20% of a sample with 200,000 to 300,000 distinct CDR3 sequences, 16% of them seen once. V and J are TRBV9 and TRBJ2-1; 8 nucleotides match TRBD2. This clonotype originated in a man younger than 30 who had mild COVID-19 (a few samples of this study predate the infection). Cell type and time point are not known. Sequencing was carried out using PBMCs or a T cell subset sorted from them (not recorded which). The CDR3 loop reads CASSVGERGSHYEQFF. CDR3 bases: TGTGCCAGCAGCGTAGGTGAGCGGGGGTCCCACTATGAGCAGTTCTTC.